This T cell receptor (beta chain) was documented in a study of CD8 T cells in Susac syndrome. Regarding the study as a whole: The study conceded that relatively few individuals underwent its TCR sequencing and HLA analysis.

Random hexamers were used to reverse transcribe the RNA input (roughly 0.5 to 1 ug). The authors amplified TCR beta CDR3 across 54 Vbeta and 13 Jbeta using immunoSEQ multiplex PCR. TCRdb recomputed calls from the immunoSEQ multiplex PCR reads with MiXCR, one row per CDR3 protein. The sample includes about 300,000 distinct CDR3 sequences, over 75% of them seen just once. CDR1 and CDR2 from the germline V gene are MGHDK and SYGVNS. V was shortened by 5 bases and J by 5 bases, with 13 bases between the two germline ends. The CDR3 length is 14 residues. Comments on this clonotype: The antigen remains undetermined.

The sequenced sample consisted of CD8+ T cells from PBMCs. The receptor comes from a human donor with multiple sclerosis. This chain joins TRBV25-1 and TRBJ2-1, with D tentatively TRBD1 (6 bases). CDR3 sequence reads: CASSRAGDDNEQFF. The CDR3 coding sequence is TGTGCCAGCAGTCGGGCAGGGGACGACAATGAGCAGTTCTTC.